Reported below is one TCR beta chain. This sample is part of a study of blood T cell repertoires in COVID-19. Across the study: COVID-19 samples from acute and convalescent phases originated in the United States, Italy and Spain.

How the authors handled the data: Reference gene primer amplification in the assay estimated nucleated cell counts. Clones were read by immunoSEQ multiplex PCR, and TCRdb kept only the in-frame ones, dropping some. V, J and clone size are taken as reported in that table, and D and trimming were inferred from the DNA itself. This table has some 100,000 clones, almost 85% appearing once. CDR3 length equals 15 residues. Germline V CDR1 and CDR2: KGHDR, SFDVKD. J gave up 3 bases and V 3 bases, and 3 bases lay outside the gene matches. Sequencing used peripheral blood. The rearrangement joins TRBV24-1 to TRBJ2-5; 10 nucleotides match TRBD2. This clonotype originated in a man aged 50 or older with active or convalescent COVID-19. In DNA form, the CDR3 reads TGTGCCACCAGTGATCCCAGCGGGGGGGAAGAGACCCAGTACTTC. Its protein product is CATSDPSGGEETQYF.